The 15 T cell receptor beta chains listed next were all sequenced from one sample in a study of T-cell memory formation after mild COVID-19. MiXCR, run by TCRdb on the 5' RACE reads, gives a single entry per CDR3 protein. The profile shows some 450,000 distinct CDR3 sequences, about 20% of them singletons. Sequenced input: PBMCs or a T cell subset sorted from them (not recorded which). These receptor sequences come from a man between 18 and 29 years old who had mild COVID-19 (a few samples of this study predate the infection). Cell type and time point are not known.

This clonotype was detected a few times. V gene TRBV6-2 or TRBV6-3 combines with J gene TRBJ1-6, with 9 bases matching TRBD1. Germline CDR1 reads MNHEY; CDR2 reads SVGEGT. Trimming cost V 6 bases and J 10 bases; bases outside gene matches: 10. The CDR3 sequence is 15 residues long. CDR3 DNA sequence: TGTGCCAGCAGGGGGGACAGGGACGATACGTCACCCCTCCACTTT. It specifies CASRGDRDDTSPLHF.

The chain carries TRBV7-2 and TRBJ1-1; D call uncertain. CDR3 length: 14 amino acids. V was shortened by 3 bases and J by 0 bases, with 8 bases between the two germline ends. The germline V gene encodes CDR1 SGHTA and CDR2 FQGNSA. The CDR3 DNA reads TGTGCCAGCAGCTTCAGCCACATGAACACTGAAGCTTTCTTT. It is translated as CASSFSHMNTEAFF.

The chain carries TRBV20-1 and TRBJ1-2, with TRBD1 as a possible D gene (5 bases). V lost 6 bases and J lost 2, with 16 bases in between. The CDR3 covers 14 residues. The germline CDR1 and CDR2 sequences are DFQATT and SNEGSKA (reference sequence). As DNA, the CDR3 is TGCAGTGCCCGGCCGGGACGGTTAAACTATGGCTACACCTTC. Amino acids: CSARPGRLNYGYTF.

This clonotype has a handful of counts. The chain uses TRBV7-2 and TRBJ2-1; weak D call: TRBD2 (7 bases). Germline V gene data show CDR1 as SGHTA and CDR2 as FQGNSA. The CDR3 loop spans 12 amino acids. V was trimmed by 1 base and J by 15 bases, leaving 13 bases between them. The CDR3 loop reads CASSLEGGYRFF. For the CDR3, the DNA is TGTGCCAGCAGCTTAGAGGGGGGGTATCGGTTCTTC.

This clonotype was recorded a few times. The gene calls are TRBV6-1 and TRBJ1-2; D is uncertain. This CDR3 contains 15 residues. Trimming stripped 6 bases from V and 4 bases from J, with 18 bases between. Germline-derived CDR1 and CDR2 are MNHNS and SASEGT. The CDR3 coding sequence is TGTGCCAGCAGACGGACCGGCGACGGATCCTATGGCTACACCTTC. Protein product: CASRRTGDGSYGYTF.

This clonotype was observed a few times. The chain has TRBV10-3 and TRBJ2-2, with D unclear. The germline V and J ends were trimmed by 4 bases and 0 bases, with 9 bases remaining between them. This CDR3 has 15 amino acids. Germline V gene lookup returns CDR1 ENHRY and CDR2 SYGVKD. CDR3 region: CAISAASPNTGELFF. The CDR3 nucleotides are TGTGCCATCAGTGCCGCATCCCCGAACACCGGGGAGCTGTTTTTT.

This clonotype has ten or more counts. V gene TRBV5-1 combines with J gene TRBJ2-3, with D perhaps matching TRBD2 (6 bases). This CDR3 has 13 residues. Per the germline V gene, CDR1 is SGHRS and CDR2 is YFSETQ. Trimming left V 4 bases short and J 2 bases short, with 8 bases between. The chain's CDR3 is CASSAGPTDTQYF. CDR3 coding DNA: TGCGCCAGCAGCGCGGGGCCCACAGATACGCAGTATTTT.

This clonotype was picked up one time. The chain joins TRBV7-2 to TRBJ1-2, with a weak D call TRBD1 (5 bases). Trimming took 3 bases from V and 8 from J, leaving 13 bases between them. This CDR3 is built from 13 residues. Germline CDR1 and CDR2: SGHTA and FQGNSA. CDR3 sequence: CASSFTRDRGYTF. The CDR3 DNA sequence: TGTGCCAGCAGCTTCACCAGGGATAGGGGCTACACCTTC.

This chain links TRBV7-9 with TRBJ2-3; 7 nucleotides line up with TRBD1. V shed 6 bases and J 10 bases; nucleotides not matched to a gene: 7. This CDR3 spans 12 amino acids. The germline CDR1 and CDR2 sequences are SEHNR and FQNEAQ (reference sequence). The CDR3 is CASRPDRASQYF. The CDR3 region has the DNA TGTGCCAGCAGACCTGACAGGGCGTCGCAGTATTTT.

This clonotype appeared a few times. This chain connects TRBV25-1 to TRBJ2-5; 7 nucleotides match TRBD1. Germline CDR1 is MGHDK and CDR2 is SYGVNS. The CDR3 sequence is 13 residues long. Germline trimming cut 6 bases from V and 0 bases from J; bases unmatched to any gene: 1. Here the CDR3 reads CASSGQDQETQYF. The CDR3 region has the DNA TGTGCCAGCAGCGGACAGGACCAAGAGACCCAGTACTTC.

Here the CDR3 reads CASSLFITASTEAFF. DNA of the CDR3: TGCGCCAGCAGCTTGTTTATAACAGCCTCCACTGAAGCTTTCTTT. V usage is TRBV5-1 and J usage is TRBJ1-1; no clear D. Germline V gene sequence: CDR1 SGHRS, CDR2 YFSETQ. The V end was cut by 1 base, the J end by 4 bases, with 14 bases between. The CDR3 extends over 15 amino acids.

The genes are TRBV7-2 and TRBJ1-6, with TRBD1 as a possible D gene (6 bases). V lost 2 bases and J 8 bases, leaving 13 bases between the germline ends. Looked up from germline, CDR1 is SGHTA and CDR2 is FQGNSA. The CDR3 runs 15 residues. DNA for the CDR3: TGTGCCAGCAGCTTATCCCCCAGGGGAGATTCACCCCTCCACTTT. Amino acid sequence: CASSLSPRGDSPLHF.

In its sample, this clonotype was seen a few times. The chain joins TRBV4-3 to TRBJ2-4; 7 nucleotides match TRBD2. Trimming removed 4 bases from V and 3 bases from J; junction bases left unmatched: 15. Germline V gene sequence: CDR1 LGHNA, CDR2 YSLEER. CDR3 length: 18 residues. The CDR3: CASSLGLVGSIGKNIQYF. The CDR3 nucleotides read TGCGCCAGCAGCCTAGGACTAGTCGGGTCGATAGGCAAAAACATTCAGTACTTC.

This clonotype was recorded at least ten times. This chain joins TRBV5-6 and TRBJ2-3; D gene ambiguous. CDR3 length: 12 amino acids. V dropped 0 bases and J dropped 5 bases, with 4 bases sitting between them. Germline values: CDR1 SGHDT, CDR2 YYEEEE. The CDR3 reads CASSLGIDTQYF. CDR3 coding DNA: TGTGCCAGCAGCTTGGGGATAGATACGCAGTATTTT.

This clonotype turned up a few times. V gene TRBV12-3 or TRBV12-4 combines with J gene TRBJ1-2; D is undetermined. V was cut by 5 bases and J by 3 bases, with 19 bases left in between. The CDR3 sequence is 16 residues long. Here the CDR3 DNA reads TGTGCCAGCAGTCAAGACTATGGCCCGGCGGACTATGGCTACACCTTC. This encodes CASSQDYGPADYGYTF.